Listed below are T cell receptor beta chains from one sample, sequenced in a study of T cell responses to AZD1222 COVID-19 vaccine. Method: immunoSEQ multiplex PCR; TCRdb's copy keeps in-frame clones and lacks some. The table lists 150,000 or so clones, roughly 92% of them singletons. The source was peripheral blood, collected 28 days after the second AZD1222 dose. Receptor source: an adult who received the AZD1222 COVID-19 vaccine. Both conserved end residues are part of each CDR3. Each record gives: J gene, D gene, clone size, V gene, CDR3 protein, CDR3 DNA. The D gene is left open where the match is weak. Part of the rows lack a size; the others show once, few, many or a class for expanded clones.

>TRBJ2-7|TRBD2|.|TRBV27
CASSRFGTSTEQYF
TGTGCCAGCAGCCGATTTGGGACTAGTACCGAGCAGTACTTC
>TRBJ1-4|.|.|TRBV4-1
CASSQFLLQGATNEKLFF
TGCGCCAGCAGCCAATTTTTGCTACAGGGTGCAACTAATGAAAAACTGTTTTTT
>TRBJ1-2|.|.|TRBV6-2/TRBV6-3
CASSYYSGGVNYGYTF
TGTGCCAGCAGTTATTACAGTGGAGGGGTTAACTATGGCTACACCTTC
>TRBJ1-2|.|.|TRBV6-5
CASKSIGGTAYGYTF
TGTGCCAGCAAATCTATTGGCGGGACGGCTTATGGCTACACCTTC
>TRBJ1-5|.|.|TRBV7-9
CASSSPEYNQPQHF
TGTGCCAGCAGCTCTCCAGAATACAATCAGCCCCAGCATTTT
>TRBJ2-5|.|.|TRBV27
CASSSDYEETQYF
TGTGCCAGCAGTTCGGATTATGAGGAGACCCAGTACTTC
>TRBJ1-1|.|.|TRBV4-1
CASSQEGQGGTEAFF
TGCGCCAGCAGCCAAGAGGGGCAGGGAGGCACTGAAGCTTTCTTT
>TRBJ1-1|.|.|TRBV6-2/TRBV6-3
CASSPPVTEAFF
TGTGCCAGCAGTCCCCCGGTCACTGAAGCTTTCTTT
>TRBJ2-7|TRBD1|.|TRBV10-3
CAISESGDSYEQYF
TGTGCCATCAGTGAGTCGGGGGACAGCTACGAGCAGTACTTC
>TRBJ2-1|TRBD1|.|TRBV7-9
CASSIGQAASYNEQFF
TGTGCCAGCAGCATAGGACAGGCGGCCTCCTACAATGAGCAGTTCTTC
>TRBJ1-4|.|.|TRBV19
CASSIGSKGSEKLFF
TGTGCCAGTAGTATCGGGAGTAAGGGATCCGAAAAACTGTTTTTT
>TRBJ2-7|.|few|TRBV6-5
CASSYHVGTYEQYF
TGTGCCAGCAGTTACCACGTCGGGACCTACGAGCAGTACTTC
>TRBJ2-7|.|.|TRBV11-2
CASSLLPRDRGEQYF
TGTGCCAGCAGCTTACTCCCTAGGGATCGAGGCGAGCAGTACTTC
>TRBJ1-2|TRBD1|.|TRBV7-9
CASSLTTGDGYTF
TGTGCCAGCAGCTTAACGACAGGGGATGGCTACACCTTC
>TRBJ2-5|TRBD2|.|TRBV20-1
CSASLTSGGTETQYF
TGCAGTGCTAGTCTGACTAGCGGGGGGACAGAGACCCAGTACTTC
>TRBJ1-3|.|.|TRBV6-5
CASSYSGPSSGNTIYF
TGTGCCAGCAGTTACTCGGGGCCCAGCTCTGGAAACACCATATATTTT
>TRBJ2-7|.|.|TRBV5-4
CASTSYDSYEQYF
TGTGCCAGCACGAGCTATGACAGCTACGAGCAGTACTTC
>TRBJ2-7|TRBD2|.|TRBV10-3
CAISDPSGSGYEQYF
TGTGCCATCAGTGACCCCAGCGGGAGTGGTTACGAGCAGTACTTC
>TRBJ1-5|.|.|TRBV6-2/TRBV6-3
CASSYGVGGNQPQHF
TGTGCCAGCAGTTATGGAGTCGGGGGCAATCAGCCCCAGCATTTT
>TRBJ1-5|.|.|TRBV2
CASSTRFHQPQHF
TGTGCCAGCAGTACTCGATTTCATCAGCCCCAGCATTTT
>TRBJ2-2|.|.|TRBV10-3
CAISELGGTGELFF
TGTGCCATCAGTGAGTTGGGTGGCACCGGGGAGCTGTTTTTT
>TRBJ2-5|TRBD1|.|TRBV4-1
CASSRGQSPGETQYF
TGCGCCAGCAGCCGGGGACAGTCCCCAGGTGAGACCCAGTACTTC
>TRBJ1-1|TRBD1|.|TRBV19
CASSLQGINTEAFF
TGTGCCAGTAGTTTACAGGGGATAAACACTGAAGCTTTCTTT
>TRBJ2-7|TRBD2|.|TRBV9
CASSVDGLADEQYF
TGTGCCAGCAGCGTAGACGGACTAGCGGACGAGCAGTACTTC
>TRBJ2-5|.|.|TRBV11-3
CASSLGAIETQYF
TGTGCCAGCAGCTTAGGGGCTATAGAGACCCAGTACTTC
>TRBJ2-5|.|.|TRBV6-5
CASSYSIGPLETQYF
TGTGCCAGCAGTTACTCGATTGGGCCTCTGGAGACCCAGTACTTC
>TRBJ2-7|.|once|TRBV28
CASSLWQGIYEQYF
TGTGCCAGCAGTTTATGGCAGGGTATCTACGAGCAGTACTTC
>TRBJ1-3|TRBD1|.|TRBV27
CASRQTGGRGSGNTIYF
TGTGCCAGCAGGCAAACAGGGGGAAGGGGCTCTGGAAACACCATATATTTT
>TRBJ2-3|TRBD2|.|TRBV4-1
CASSQLGLASDTQYF
TGCGCCAGCAGCCAATTAGGACTAGCATCGGATACGCAGTATTTT
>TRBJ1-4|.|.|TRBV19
CASSRGGETNEKLFF
TGTGCCAGTAGCCGAGGGGGTGAGACTAATGAAAAACTGTTTTTT
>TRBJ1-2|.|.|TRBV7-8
CASSRDQGGYTF
TGTGCCAGCAGCCGGGACCAGGGGGGCTACACCTTC
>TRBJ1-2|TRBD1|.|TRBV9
CASSAPGQIPRIDYGYTF
TGTGCCAGCAGCGCACCGGGACAGATACCGAGAATTGACTATGGCTACACCTTC
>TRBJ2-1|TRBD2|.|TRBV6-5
CASRSLGGGAFEQFF
TGTGCCAGCAGATCCTTGGGCGGGGGGGCTTTTGAGCAGTTCTTC
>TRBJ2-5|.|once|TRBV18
CASSPLQETQYF
TGTGCCAGCTCACCACTACAAGAGACCCAGTACTTC
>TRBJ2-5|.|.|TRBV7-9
CASSPHLGSEETQYF
TGTGCCAGCAGCCCACATTTGGGGTCAGAGGAGACCCAGTACTTC
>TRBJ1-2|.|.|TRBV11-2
CASSLRAEAWGNYGYTF
TGTGCCAGCAGCTTAAGGGCGGAGGCCTGGGGAAACTATGGCTACACCTTC
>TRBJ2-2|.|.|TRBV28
CASIAAGLTGELFF
TGTGCCAGCATCGCCGCAGGGCTCACCGGGGAGCTGTTTTTT
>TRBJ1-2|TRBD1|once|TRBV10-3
CAISDPDRVYGYTF
TGTGCCATCAGTGACCCCGACAGGGTTTATGGCTACACCTTC
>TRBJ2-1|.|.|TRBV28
CASSPTASYEQFF
TGTGCCAGCAGCCCGACAGCGTCTTATGAGCAGTTCTTC
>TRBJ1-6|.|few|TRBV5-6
CASSLGEGYNSPLHF
TGTGCCAGCAGCTTGGGGGAGGGGTATAATTCACCCCTCCACTTT
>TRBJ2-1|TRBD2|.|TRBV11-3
CASSPRTSGNEQFF
TGTGCCAGCAGCCCGCGGACTAGCGGCAATGAGCAGTTCTTC
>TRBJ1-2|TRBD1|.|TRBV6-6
CASRKGQGRYGYTF
TGTGCCAGCAGAAAAGGACAGGGCCGTTATGGCTACACCTTC